The source of this TCR beta chain is a study of T cell repertoires in cytomegalovirus infection. On the study more broadly: CMV infection plus the matching HLA type was flagged by public TCR beta signatures.

The trim removed 2 bases at V and 8 bases at J, leaving 4 bases unmatched. There are 15 residues in the CDR3. Per germline, CDR1 SGHRS and CDR2 YFSETQ. MiXCR, applied by TCRdb to the reads, yields one record per CDR3 protein. The sample records approximately 1,000,000 distinct CDR3 sequences, around 30% being singletons. Notes on the study in general: Summed public TCR beta family frequency identified CMV carriers bearing the relevant HLA.

Of note for this clonotype: The antigen is undetermined.

This TCR was recovered from a human donor in good health (CMV status not recorded). Some clones in this sample may be carry-over from other donors' samples. Sequenced here: cultured CD8+ T cells from PBMCs, sampled from culture after CMV antigen stimulation. The V and J genes are TRBV5-1 and TRBJ1-6; 10 bases line up with TRBD1. CDR3 nucleotide sequence: TGCGCCAGCAGCTTCCTCGGGACAGGGGATTCACCCCTCCACTTT. Protein product: CASSFLGTGDSPLHF.